What follows are 11 T cell receptor beta chains derived from one specimen sequenced in a study of post-analysis software for immune sequencing data (dated by TCRdb to the mid-2010s). The research as a whole found: Roughly 5 TRBV segments, including TRBV5-6, TRBV5-1 and TRBV20-1, were significantly more frequent in patients than controls.

No cognate antigen is known for these TCRs. The protocol used for the library was PCR. The sequencing machine was an Illumina HiSeq 2500. To reduce PCR and sequencing biases, unique molecular identifiers were built into the TCR beta cDNA libraries. TCRdb trimmed the raw reads at Q25, called clones with MiXCR and kept productive beta chains. One record per CDR3 amino acid sequence lists the most common genes and DNA. The sample table holds about 820,000 distinct CDR3 sequences, of which approximately 50% were seen once. The ten largest make up 4.6% of the sample. The sample was blood. These receptor sequences come from a girl aged 10 to 17 with multiple sclerosis.

The V gene is TRBV7-9, the J gene TRBJ2-1; 10 bases map to TRBD2. V dropped 7 bases and J dropped 5; count of bases not matched to a gene: 14. The CDR3 runs to 17 residues. Per the germline V gene, CDR1 is SEHNR and CDR2 is FQNEAQ (reference sequence). CDR3 coding DNA: TGTGCCAGCACCGTCTCCCCTAGCGGGAGATACCACAATGAGCAGTTCTTC. Translation: CASTVSPSGRYHNEQFF.

The V and J genes are TRBV6-5 and TRBJ2-7; 8 positions agree with TRBD2. CDR1 and CDR2 (germline): MNHEY, SVGAGI. The CDR3 sequence is 16 residues long. The V gene end was trimmed by 0 bases and the J gene end by 3 bases; junction bases not matched to a gene: 7. CDR3 sequence: CASSYSGSGEIYEQYF. Written as DNA, the CDR3 is TGTGCCAGCAGTTACTCAGGTAGCGGGGAGATCTACGAGCAGTACTTC.

The J gene is TRBJ1-1, the V gene TRBV29-1; D unclear. Germline V gene sequence: CDR1 SQVTM, CDR2 ANQGSEA. CDR3 length: 13 amino acids. Trimming shortened V by 6 bases and J by 1 base, and 12 bases separated the two germline ends. CDR3 bases: TGCAGCGTGACCGTCCCGGGGAACACTGAAGCTTTCTTT. Amino acids: CSVTVPGNTEAFF.

The V gene is TRBV6-5, the J gene TRBJ2-5, with D unresolved. Trimming pared 0 bases from V and 0 bases from J, leaving 8 bases between. Germline-derived CDR1 and CDR2 are MNHEY and SVGAGI. The CDR3 spans 15 residues. The CDR3 sequence is CASSYSRPNQETQYF. For the CDR3, the DNA is TGTGCCAGCAGTTACTCGAGGCCCAACCAAGAGACCCAGTACTTC.

The V gene is TRBV7-9, the J gene TRBJ2-1, with 10 bases lining up with TRBD2. Germline CDR1 SEHNR, CDR2 FQNEAQ (reference sequence). The CDR3 spans 15 residues. The V and J ends lost 9 bases and 8 bases, in that order; junction bases with no gene match: 13. CDR3 residues: CASRIGLADGDEQFF. DNA of the CDR3: TGTGCCAGTAGAATCGGACTAGCGGATGGGGATGAGCAGTTCTTC.

The CDR3 DNA reads TGCGCCAGCAGCGCTGGACAGGAGATCTATGGCTACACCTTC. Translated, it gives CASSAGQEIYGYTF. The chain uses TRBV5-1 and TRBJ1-2; TRBD1 agrees at 7 bases. This CDR3 has 14 residues. The V gene end was trimmed by 4 bases and the J gene end by 4 bases; junction bases not matched to a gene: 7. Germline V gene sequence: CDR1 SGHRS, CDR2 YFSETQ.

V and J are TRBV4-1 and TRBJ2-1; D possibly corresponds to TRBD1 (5 bases). V dropped 0 bases and J dropped 0 bases, with 6 bases sitting between them. This CDR3 is built from 15 residues. Looked up from germline, CDR1 is MGHRA and CDR2 is YSYEKL. CDR3 coding DNA: TGCGCCAGCAGCCAAGAACAGGTCTCCTACAATGAGCAGTTCTTC. Protein sequence: CASSQEQVSYNEQFF.

CDR3 protein: CASSLGGTPTYEQYF. The CDR3 bases are TGTGCCAGCAGCTTGGGGGGGACACCCACCTACGAGCAGTACTTC. The chain employs TRBV5-5 and TRBJ2-7, with a tentative D call TRBD1 (6 bases). V dropped 0 bases and J dropped 2 bases, with 12 bases sitting between them. Germline lookup yields CDR1 SGHKS and CDR2 YYEKEE (reference sequence). The CDR3 spans 15 residues.

The genes are TRBV5-1 and TRBJ2-1; D is unresolved. CDR3 size: 15 residues. Trimming stripped 0 bases from V and 4 bases from J, with 11 bases between. Germline V gene data show CDR1 as SGHRS and CDR2 as YFSETQ. The CDR3 region has the DNA TGCGCCAGCAGCTTGGCTGGGATAGGGTACAATGAGCAGTTCTTC. Translating gives CASSLAGIGYNEQFF.

The chain has TRBV12-3 or TRBV12-4 and TRBJ1-5; D is undetermined. The CDR3 consists of 15 residues. V was cut by 2 bases and J by 0 bases, with 8 bases left in between. In nucleotides, the CDR3 is TGTGCCAGCAGTTTAACGGAGTATAGCAATCAGCCCCAGCATTTT. As protein: CASSLTEYSNQPQHF.

J is TRBJ1-4 and V is TRBV7-3, with unresolved D. Germline V gene data show CDR1 as SGHTA and CDR2 as FQGTGA. The CDR3 loop spans 14 amino acids. The V gene lost 5 bases and the J gene lost 5 bases, with 12 bases spanning the gap. The DNA of the CDR3 is TGTGCCAGCAGCCCGGGCAGGAGCAATGAAAAACTGTTTTTT. It is translated as CASSPGRSNEKLFF.